The rows below give T cell receptor beta chains drawn from one sample of a study of identical twins. MiXCR, applied by TCRdb to the 5' RACE reads, yields one record per CDR3 protein. Of under 300,000 distinct CDR3 sequences listed, roughly 7.1% are singletons. The sample also formed part of further work on T cells expressing NK-cell markers.

Sequenced: CD8+ T cells sorted from blood. The receptors here all came from a woman aged 18-29 years in good health. Each CDR3 is given with its conserved first and last residue. Each record gives: clone size, CDR3 length, J gene, V gene, D gene, CDR3 protein, CDR3 DNA. The D gene is left open where the match is weak. Not all rows give a size; the values are once, few, many and, for expanded clones, a class.

>many|17|TRBJ1-4|TRBV6-1|TRBD1
CASSPRDRGQNNEKLFF
TGTGCCAGCAGCCCCCGGGACAGGGGGCAGAATAATGAAAAACTGTTTTTT
>few|13|TRBJ1-2|TRBV3-1|TRBD1
CASSPEGAQGWTF
TGTGCCAGCAGCCCGGAGGGGGCCCAGGGGTGGACCTTC
>few|14|TRBJ2-3|TRBV27|TRBD1
CASSLSGTGAYQYF
TGTGCCAGCAGTTTATCTGGGACAGGGGCTTATCAGTATTTT
>many|15|TRBJ2-1|TRBV12-3/TRBV12-4|NA
CASSFVGSSYNEQFF
TGTGCCAGCAGTTTCGTTGGAAGCTCCTACAATGAGCAGTTCTTC
>many|13|TRBJ1-1|TRBV2|TRBD1
CASSADRGREAFF
TGTGCCAGCAGTGCAGACAGGGGGCGAGAAGCTTTCTTT
>NA|16|TRBJ2-2|TRBV27|TRBD1
CASTFTRTGNTGELFF
TGTGCCAGCACTTTTACCCGGACAGGGAATACCGGGGAGCTGTTTTTT
>many|12|TRBJ2-6|TRBV9|NA
CASSPPGRFLTF
TGTGCCAGCAGCCCTCCAGGGAGGTTCCTGACTTTC
>many|15|TRBJ2-1|TRBV9|TRBD2
CASSASGLSYNEQFF
TGTGCCAGCAGCGCTAGCGGACTATCCTACAATGAGCAGTTCTTC
>few|12|TRBJ1-1|TRBV12-3/TRBV12-4|NA
CASCQTNTEAFF
TGTGCCAGCTGCCAAACTAACACTGAAGCTTTCTTT
>many|12|TRBJ2-7|TRBV5-1|NA
CASSSGAYEQYF
TGCGCCAGCAGCTCAGGAGCCTACGAGCAGTACTTC
>few|11|TRBJ1-4|TRBV2|NA
CASRGVEKLFF
TGTGCCAGCAGGGGTGTGGAAAAACTGTTTTTT
>few|16|TRBJ2-1|TRBV7-2|NA
CASSLLALSHGNEQFF
TGTGCCAGCAGCTTACTAGCGCTCTCTCATGGGAATGAGCAGTTCTTC
>many|14|TRBJ2-7|TRBV12-3/TRBV12-4|TRBD2
CASSPGTRSSEQYF
TGTGCCAGCAGTCCCGGGACTAGATCCTCCGAGCAGTACTTC
>few|15|TRBJ2-3|TRBV6-4|TRBD2
CASSTSGGGADTQYF
TGTGCCAGCAGTACTAGCGGGGGGGGCGCAGATACGCAGTATTTT
>NA|15|TRBJ2-5|TRBV10-3|NA
CAISEPRERSETQYF
TGTGCCATCAGTGAGCCGAGGGAGAGGTCAGAGACCCAGTACTTC
>many|14|TRBJ2-5|TRBV29-1|NA
CSVTRDSGWETQYF
TGCAGCGTCACCCGGGACTCAGGGTGGGAGACCCAGTACTTC
>few|15|TRBJ2-3|TRBV19|TRBD2
CASSLAGGDTDTQYF
TGTGCCAGTAGCCTAGCGGGAGGTGACACAGATACGCAGTATTTT